Shown below are 12 T cell receptor beta chains from a single sample sequenced in a study of blood T cell repertoires in COVID-19 (dated by TCRdb to the early 2020s). Library generation was performed with the immunoSEQ multiplex PCR assay. TCRdb holds this immuneACCESS table with in-frame rearrangements only. Some clones are missing; in checked studies, unresolved V genes explain under half, and the rest has no known cause. The sample records nearly 200,000 clones, approximately 84% of which are singletons. The ten most abundant clones make up 6.5% to 8.5% of the sample. Sequenced input: peripheral blood. The receptors stem from a human donor with acute or convalescent COVID-19. The donor label of this sample is uncertain.

The genes are TRBV10-1 and TRBJ1-1; weak D call: TRBD1 (6 bases). The germline V and J ends were trimmed by 5 bases and 4 bases, with 23 bases remaining between them. Germline loops: CDR1 WNHNN, CDR2 SYGVQD (reference sequence). The CDR3 extends over 17 amino acids. CDR3 in amino acids: CASSPKTQGGRGTEAFF. CDR3 nucleotide sequence: TGCGCCAGCAGTCCCAAGACACAAGGGGGAAGGGGCACTGAAGCTTTCTTT.

The chain recombines TRBV2 with TRBJ2-7; TRBD1 is a possible D gene (6 bases). V gave up 3 bases and J gave up 0 bases, with 12 bases separating them. The CDR3 length is 15 residues. The V gene's germline CDR1 is SNHLY and CDR2 FYNNEI. Here the CDR3 DNA reads TGTGCCAGCAGTGACATCACAGGGATCTCCTACGAGCAGTACTTC. It encodes CASSDITGISYEQYF.

A few counts support this clone. The rearrangement links TRBV27 to TRBJ1-5; the match to TRBD1 covers 9 bases. Germline CDR1 is MNHEY and CDR2 is SMNVEV (reference sequence). The CDR3 has 15 residues. Losses at the gene ends were 6 bases for V and 1 base for J; bases not matched to a gene: 4. As DNA, the CDR3 is TGTGCCAGCAGCGGACAGGGGTTGAGCAATCAGCCCCAGCATTTT. It translates to CASSGQGLSNQPQHF.

This clone was detected only once. The chain uses TRBV21-1 and TRBJ2-7; TRBD1, the D gene given by the table, was not confirmed from the DNA. TRBV21-1 is labeled a pseudogene. The CDR3 is made up of 15 amino acids. The CDR3 region has the DNA TGTGCCAGCAGCACTGACTGGACAGCGTCCCGCGAGCAGTACTTC. Its translation: CASSTDWTASREQYF.

V is TRBV6-5 and J is TRBJ1-2; D gene uncertain. The germline gives CDR1 MNHEY, CDR2 SVGAGI. This CDR3 is 12 amino acids long. Between the trimmed V and J ends, which lost 6 bases and 7 bases, there was a span of 12 bases. CDR3 in amino acids: CASRDGISGYTF. In nucleotides, the CDR3 is TGTGCCAGCAGGGACGGGATATCTGGCTACACCTTC.

The genes are TRBV19 and TRBJ2-4; the match to TRBD2 covers 8 bases. Trimming took 2 bases from V and 15 from J; bases not matched to a gene: 6. This CDR3 has 12 amino acids. From germline, CDR1 is LNHDA and CDR2 SQIVND (reference sequence). The chain's CDR3 is CASSIWAGGMYF. CDR3 coding DNA: TGTGCCAGTAGTATATGGGCGGGAGGAATGTACTTC.

This chain links TRBV6-2 or TRBV6-3 with TRBJ2-2; 9 nucleotides match TRBD1. This CDR3 has 16 amino acids. Germline assignment: CDR1 MNHEY and CDR2 SVGEGT. Trimming at V came to 1 base and at J to 4 bases, leaving 4 bases not matched to a gene. The CDR3 DNA follows: TGTGCCAGCAGTTACTTGGGACAGGGTCCCACCGGGGAGCTGTTTTTT. Amino acid sequence: CASSYLGQGPTGELFF.

The chain combines TRBV29-1 with TRBJ1-1; tentative D call: TRBD1 (5 bases). The germline V gene encodes CDR1 SQVTM and CDR2 ANQGSEA. The CDR3 is 15 amino acids. The ends were cut back, 4 bases at V and 0 bases at J, with 15 bases in the middle. CDR3 amino acids: CSVGLGAAMNTEAFF. DNA for the CDR3: TGCAGCGTTGGACTTGGGGCAGCCATGAACACTGAAGCTTTCTTT. The full variable domain, with the rest looked up from reference TRBV29-1 and TRBJ1-1, is SAVISQKPSRDICQRGTSLTIQCQVDSQVTMMFWYRQQPGQSLTLIATANQGSEATYESGFVIDKFPISRPNLTFSTLTVSNMSPEDSSIYLCSVGLGAAMNTEAFFGQGTRLTVV.

This rearrangement joins TRBV28 to TRBJ2-1; TRBD1 agrees at 8 bases. Germline CDR1 and CDR2: MDHEN and SYDVKM. The V gene end was trimmed by 6 bases and the J gene end by 8 bases; junction bases not matched to a gene: 9. The CDR3 is made up of 14 amino acids. The CDR3 loop is CASRAGQGWDEQFF. The DNA for the CDR3 is TGTGCCAGCAGGGCAGGACAGGGTTGGGATGAGCAGTTCTTC.

This clone was seen a single time. The J gene is TRBJ2-3, the V gene TRBV5-1; weak D call: TRBD1 (5 bases). The germline V gene has CDR1 SGHRS and CDR2 YFSETQ. Trimming took off 2 bases at V and 5 bases at J, with 12 bases between the two ends. The CDR3 has 14 amino acids. The DNA of the CDR3 is TGCGCCAGCAGCTTAAGCGTCCAGGGAGATACGCAGTATTTT. It codes for CASSLSVQGDTQYF.

The rearrangement joins TRBV30 to TRBJ2-7; possible D gene TRBD2, 6 bases. The CDR3 is 13 amino acids. Germline-derived CDR1 and CDR2 are GTSNPN and SVGIG (reference sequence). The V end was cut by 4 bases, the J end by 5 bases, with 15 bases between. The CDR3 coding sequence is TGTGCCTGGACGGGTAGCGGCGAGAACGAGCAGTACTTC. Amino acid sequence: CAWTGSGENEQYF. Combining the CDR3 with reference TRBV30 and TRBJ2-7 gives the whole variable domain SQTIHQWPATLVQPVGSPLSLECTVEGTSNPNLYWYRQAAGRGLQLLFYSVGIGQISSEVPQNLSASRPQDRQFILSSKKLLLSDSGFYLCAWTGSGENEQYFGPGTRLTVT.

This chain links TRBV2 with TRBJ2-1; 8 positions match TRBD2. V gave up 6 bases and J gave up 9 bases; unmatched junction bases: 7. Germline values: CDR1 SNHLY, CDR2 FYNNEI. The CDR3 covers 13 residues. CDR3 sequence (DNA): TGTGCCAGCAGAGATAGCGGGAAAAGTGAGCAGTTCTTC. Translated, it gives CASRDSGKSEQFF.